This T cell receptor beta chain was found in a study of T cell changes during pregnancy in multiple sclerosis. Measured with immunoSEQ multiplex PCR; TCRdb has only the in-frame clones, and not every one. The data show approximately 17,000 clones, 95% to 97% seen once. CDR1 SGHRS and CDR2 YFSETQ come from the germline V gene. Trimming took 2 bases from V and 0 from J, leaving 18 bases between them. The CDR3 is 18 residues long. This receptor was taken from a female donor with multiple sclerosis, enrolled in a pregnancy study. The J gene is TRBJ1-3, the V gene TRBV5-1; D is possibly TRBD1 (6 bases). The sample here was peripheral blood, taken in the third trimester of pregnancy. CDR3 DNA: TGCGCCAGCAGCTTCGGTGGACAGCACCTCAGCTCTGGAAACACCATATATTTT. Amino acid sequence: CASSFGGQHLSSGNTIYF. The whole variable domain, remainder taken from reference TRBV5-1 and TRBJ1-3, is KAGVTQTPRYLIKTRGQQVTLSCSPISGHRSVSWYQQTPGQGLQFLFEYFSETQRNKGNFPGRFSGRQFSNSRSEMNVSTLELGDSALYLCASSFGGQHLSSGNTIYFGEGSWLTVV.